A selection of T cell receptor beta chains follows, all from one sample in a study of shared clonotypes between healthy human individuals. The protocol was immunoSEQ multiplex PCR, while the TCRdb copy is restricted to in-frame clones and leaves out a portion. The top ten clones hold 1.7% of a sample with about 2,200,000 clones, roughly 91% of them seen once. Sequences were obtained from naive CD8+ T cells from PBMCs. The receptors derive from a young man in good health. Some clones in this sample may be carry-over from other donors' samples. CDR3s include the opening cysteine and the closing phenylalanine or tryptophan. The D gene is left open where the match is weak. Size values are once, few and many counts, or a class for expanded clones, and some rows have none.

j_gene | len | abundance | d_gene | v_gene | CDR3aa | CDR3nt
TRBJ2-7 | 15 | . | TRBD2 | TRBV6-5 | CASRTGTSGTYEQYF | TGTGCCAGCAGGACCGGGACTAGCGGAACCTACGAGCAGTACTTC
TRBJ2-7 | 13 | . | . | TRBV27 | CASSPLDSYEQYF | TGTGCCAGCAGTCCCCTCGACTCCTACGAGCAGTACTTC
TRBJ2-1 | 18 | . | TRBD2 | TRBV19 | CASSIFAGLAGGPHEQFF | TGTGCCAGTAGTATTTTTGCCGGACTAGCGGGAGGGCCTCATGAGCAGTTCTTC
TRBJ1-2 | 19 | . | . | TRBV9 | CASSVGSLGLGQRGYGYTF | TGTGCCAGCAGCGTAGGTAGTCTAGGGCTCGGACAGAGAGGCTATGGCTACACCTTC
TRBJ2-1 | 17 | . | TRBD2 | TRBV27 | CAAAPGLAGVGYNEQFF | TGTGCCGCGGCCCCGGGACTAGCGGGAGTAGGCTACAATGAGCAGTTCTTC
TRBJ1-4 | 14 | . | TRBD1 | TRBV5-4 | CASSYRGQREKLFF | TGTGCCAGCAGCTACAGGGGGCAGAGGGAAAAACTGTTTTTT
TRBJ2-7 | 13 | . | . | TRBV6-5 | CASSFNSSYEQYF | TGTGCCAGCAGTTTTAACTCCTCCTACGAGCAGTACTTC
TRBJ2-2 | 16 | . | . | TRBV15 | CATSRRAGVNTGELFF | TGTGCCACCAGCAGGCGGGCAGGGGTCAACACCGGGGAGCTGTTTTTT
TRBJ1-1 | 14 | . | . | TRBV11-1 | CASSLAGGYTEAFF | TGTGCCAGCAGCTTAGCGGGGGGTTACACTGAAGCTTTCTTT
TRBJ1-1 | 14 | . | TRBD1 | TRBV19 | CASSPRQGITEAFF | TGTGCCAGTAGTCCCAGACAGGGGATCACTGAAGCTTTCTTT
TRBJ2-1 | 15 | . | . | TRBV7-9 | CASTSGIGRYNEQFF | TGTGCCAGCACTTCCGGCATAGGCCGCTACAATGAGCAGTTCTTC
TRBJ2-1 | 15 | once | . | TRBV27 | CASSLWQGLYNEQFF | TGTGCCAGCAGTTTATGGCAGGGGCTTTACAATGAGCAGTTCTTC
TRBJ2-5 | 15 | once | . | TRBV4-3 | CASSQGWGGTETQYF | TGCGCCAGCAGCCAAGGTTGGGGCGGGACAGAGACCCAGTACTTC
TRBJ1-3 | 15 | . | TRBD1 | TRBV27 | CASSPRTGSGNTIYF | TGTGCCAGCAGTCCTCGGACAGGCTCTGGAAACACCATATATTTT
TRBJ2-1 | 15 | . | TRBD2 | TRBV9 | CASSVLAGGESEQFF | TGTGCCAGCAGCGTCCTAGCGGGAGGGGAGAGTGAGCAGTTCTTC
TRBJ2-7 | 16 | . | TRBD2 | TRBV27 | CASSKDPGLAGYEQYF | TGTGCCAGCAGTAAAGATCCGGGACTAGCGGGATACGAGCAGTACTTC
TRBJ1-5 | 15 | . | . | TRBV19 | CASSPTAYSNQPQHF | TGTGCCAGTAGTCCGACGGCTTATAGCAATCAGCCCCAGCATTTT
TRBJ1-2 | 11 | . | . | TRBV6-5 | CASSYLGGYTF | TGTGCCAGCAGTTACCTTGGGGGCTACACCTTC